A selection of T cell receptor beta chains follows, all from one sample in a study of T cell repertoires in cytomegalovirus infection. TCRdb passed the reads through MiXCR, listing each CDR3 protein once. The table includes hundreds of thousands of distinct CDR3 sequences, approximately 30% detected once. Sequenced material: PBMCs. The receptor source for this set is a human donor in good health (CMV status not recorded). Some clones in this sample may be carry-over from other donors' samples. Both conserved end residues are part of each CDR3. The D gene is left open where the match is weak. Part of the rows lack a size; the others show once, few, many or a class for expanded clones.

J: TRBJ1-4
V: TRBV6-5
D: -
size: -
DNA: TGTGCCAGCAGGAGGACGAGGGCACAGGGTGAAAAACTGTTTTTT
CDR3: CASRRTRAQGEKLFF

J: TRBJ2-2
V: TRBV7-2
D: -
size: many
DNA: TGTGCCAGCAGCTTGTTTGGGGGGAACACCGGGGAGCTGTTTTTT
CDR3: CASSLFGGNTGELFF

J: TRBJ2-1
V: TRBV7-9
D: -
size: few
DNA: TGTGCCAGCAGCTTAGGGGGTAGGCGCGCTACCTACAATGAGCAGTTCTTC
CDR3: CASSLGGRRATYNEQFF

J: TRBJ1-2
V: TRBV7-8
D: TRBD1
size: many
DNA: TGTGCCAGCAGTACAGGGACAGGGGGCGCTTCCAACTATGGCTACACCTTC
CDR3: CASSTGTGGASNYGYTF

J: TRBJ2-5
V: TRBV6-4
D: -
size: -
DNA: TGTGCCAGCGGGCAGTACCAAGAGACCCAGTACTTC
CDR3: CASGQYQETQYF

J: TRBJ1-5
V: TRBV12-3/TRBV12-4
D: -
size: many
DNA: TGTGCCAGCAACTATGGGGGTCATCAGCCCCAGCATTTT
CDR3: CASNYGGHQPQHF

J: TRBJ2-1
V: TRBV7-8
D: TRBD1
size: many
DNA: TGTGCCAGCAGCCCTAGTGAGGGGGCCTCCTACAATGAGCAGTTCTTC
CDR3: CASSPSEGASYNEQFF

J: TRBJ2-5
V: TRBV14
D: TRBD2
size: once
DNA: TGTGCCAGCAGCCCTCTAGCGGGGACTTACCAAGAGACCCAGTACTTC
CDR3: CASSPLAGTYQETQYF

J: TRBJ2-5
V: TRBV4-1
D: -
size: few
DNA: TGCGCCAGCAGCCAAACCCCGGACGTCCAAGAGACCCAGTACTTC
CDR3: CASSQTPDVQETQYF

J: TRBJ2-3
V: TRBV5-3
D: TRBD2
size: -
DNA: TGTGCCAGCAGCTTGGGGGGGTGGAAAACAGATACGCAGTATTTT
CDR3: CASSLGGWKTDTQYF

J: TRBJ1-5
V: TRBV7-4
D: -
size: many
DNA: TGTGCCAGCAGCACCCGCCAACTCGGGGAATCAGCCCAGCATTTT
CDR3: CASSTRQLGESAQHF

J: TRBJ1-1
V: TRBV7-3
D: TRBD1
size: -
DNA: TGTGCCAGCAGCTCGACCCAGGGGACAGCGATGTTCTTT
CDR3: CASSSTQGTAMFF

J: TRBJ1-6
V: TRBV15
D: -
size: -
DNA: TGTGCCACCAGCCAGACGCAGAGCTCCTATAATTCACCCCTCCACTTT
CDR3: CATSQTQSSYNSPLHF

J: TRBJ2-2
V: TRBV6-6
D: TRBD1
size: -
DNA: TGTGCCAGCAGTCGACCGGGACAGGGGAACACCGGGGAGCTGTTTTTT
CDR3: CASSRPGQGNTGELFF

J: TRBJ2-7
V: TRBV2
D: -
size: -
DNA: TGTGCCAGCAGTGAAGGAACCGGCGGGCAGTACTTC
CDR3: CASSEGTGGQYF

J: TRBJ2-1
V: TRBV11-2
D: -
size: -
DNA: TGTGCCAGCAGCCGACGGGACTTAAGCTCCTACAATGAGCAGTTCTTC
CDR3: CASSRRDLSSYNEQFF

J: TRBJ1-2
V: TRBV12-3/TRBV12-4
D: -
size: -
DNA: TGTGCCAGCAGAATCGGAGGAGACTATGGCTACACCTTC
CDR3: CASRIGGDYGYTF

J: TRBJ1-6
V: TRBV14
D: -
size: few
DNA: TGTGCCAGCAGCCAGGGTCAGAAAAATTCACCCCTCCACTTT
CDR3: CASSQGQKNSPLHF

J: TRBJ2-1
V: TRBV5-3
D: -
size: -
DNA: TGTGCCAGCAGTCATGGGGGGGCGCGGGGGAATGAGCAGTTCTTC
CDR3: CASSHGGARGNEQFF

J: TRBJ1-2
V: TRBV28
D: -
size: -
DNA: TGTGCCAGCAGTTTTGGCCGGCGGGATACCTATGTCTACACCTTC
CDR3: CASSFGRRDTYVYTF

J: TRBJ1-2
V: TRBV28
D: -
size: few
DNA: TGTGCCAGCAGTCTACCTTACCAGGTACTTAATGGCTACACCTTC
CDR3: CASSLPYQVLNGYTF

J: TRBJ1-2
V: TRBV19
D: -
size: -
DNA: TGTGCCAGCCGGGACACCCTTAAGACTAACTATGGCTACACCTTC
CDR3: CASRDTLKTNYGYTF

J: TRBJ1-2
V: TRBV19
D: TRBD1
size: many
DNA: TGTGCCAGTTACCGGACAGGGGGATATGGCTACACCTTC
CDR3: CASYRTGGYGYTF

J: TRBJ2-2
V: TRBV27
D: -
size: -
DNA: -
CDR3: CASSSSGTGNTGELFF

J: TRBJ2-7
V: TRBV6-6
D: -
size: -
DNA: TGTGCCAGCAACCAGGGGGGCGAGCAGTACTTC
CDR3: CASNQGGEQYF

J: TRBJ1-2
V: TRBV28
D: TRBD1
size: -
DNA: TGTGCCAGCAACGGACAGGGATACGGCTACACCTTC
CDR3: CASNGQGYGYTF

J: TRBJ2-4
V: TRBV5-5
D: TRBD1
size: -
DNA: TGTGCCAGCAGCTCACCAGGGGGCCTTAACAACATTCAGTACTTC
CDR3: CASSSPGGLNNIQYF

J: TRBJ1-4
V: TRBV2
D: -
size: -
DNA: TGTGCCAGCAGGAGGGGCTACACGACTAATGAAAAACTGTTTTTT
CDR3: CASRRGYTTNEKLFF

J: TRBJ1-2
V: TRBV20-1
D: TRBD1
size: -
DNA: TGCAGTGCTAGAGGACAGGGGAACGTTGGCTACACCTTC
CDR3: CSARGQGNVGYTF

J: TRBJ1-1
V: TRBV5-1
D: -
size: once
DNA: TGCGCCAGCAGCTTGGGACTCCCGAACACTGAAGCTTTCTTT
CDR3: CASSLGLPNTEAFF

J: TRBJ2-3
V: TRBV7-9
D: TRBD2
size: -
DNA: TGTGCCAGCAGCTTCCCTAGCGGGGGAGTCACAGATACGCAGTATTTT
CDR3: CASSFPSGGVTDTQYF

J: TRBJ2-1
V: TRBV19
D: -
size: -
DNA: TGTGCCAGTAGTATAAGCTGGGTGGTCGGCTACAATGAGCAGTTCTTC
CDR3: CASSISWVVGYNEQFF

J: TRBJ2-1
V: TRBV6-2/TRBV6-3
D: TRBD2
size: -
DNA: TGTGCCAGCAGTTCCCCCTCCGGGGGGACTATCAATGAGCAGTTCTTC
CDR3: CASSSPSGGTINEQFF

J: TRBJ1-6
V: TRBV11-2
D: -
size: -
DNA: TGTGCCAGCAGCCCACGAGAGGGCCTTACTTCACCCCTCCACTTT
CDR3: CASSPREGLTSPLHF

J: TRBJ2-3
V: TRBV28
D: -
size: many
DNA: TGTGCCAGCAGTACCACCACAGATACGCAGTATTTT
CDR3: CASSTTTDTQYF

J: TRBJ2-5
V: TRBV7-6
D: -
size: few
DNA: TGTGCCAGCAGCTCCCGGGGCGCTCAGCCGACCCAGTACTTC
CDR3: CASSSRGAQPTQYF

J: TRBJ2-7
V: TRBV5-6
D: -
size: -
DNA: TGTGCCAGCAGCCCCGCAGGCGAAAGCTCCTACGAGCAGTACTTC
CDR3: CASSPAGESSYEQYF

J: TRBJ1-5
V: TRBV19
D: TRBD1
size: once
DNA: TGTGCCAGTAGTACGGGACAGACCCAGCATTTT
CDR3: CASSTGQTQHF

J: TRBJ2-3
V: TRBV10-2
D: -
size: few
DNA: TGCGCCAGCAGTGAGTGGCTCTCGAACAGGGTCCGCACAGATACGCAGTATTTT
CDR3: CASSEWLSNRVRTDTQYF

J: TRBJ1-1
V: TRBV7-9
D: -
size: -
DNA: TGTGCCAGCAGCTTAGGGCTTTACCGGCGCACTGAAGCTTTCTTT
CDR3: CASSLGLYRRTEAFF

J: TRBJ2-7
V: TRBV7-2
D: -
size: few
DNA: TGTGCCAGCAGTTTATTTGGAGGGGACAGCTCCTACGAGCAGTACTTC
CDR3: CASSLFGGDSSYEQYF

J: TRBJ1-1
V: TRBV6-5
D: TRBD1
size: many
DNA: TGTGCCAGCAGTTACTCGAGCGAGAGGGGGCGGAACACTGAAGCTTTCTTT
CDR3: CASSYSSERGRNTEAFF

J: TRBJ2-4
V: TRBV12-3/TRBV12-4
D: -
size: -
DNA: TGTGCCAGCAGTTTTGGGGAGATAGCCAAAAACATTCAGTACTTC
CDR3: CASSFGEIAKNIQYF

J: TRBJ2-3
V: TRBV7-2
D: TRBD2
size: -
DNA: TGTGCCAGCAGCTTACGGGGAGCGAGCGGGGGAGATATGCAGTATTTC
CDR3: CASSLRGASGGDMQYF

J: TRBJ2-7
V: TRBV28
D: -
size: many
DNA: TGTGCCAGCAGTTTAACTAGGAGGGAGCAGTACTTC
CDR3: CASSLTRREQYF

J: TRBJ2-7
V: TRBV7-6
D: -
size: -
DNA: TGTGCCAGCACCTCGTTAGGCGAGCAGTACTTC
CDR3: CASTSLGEQYF

J: TRBJ1-5
V: TRBV24-1
D: -
size: few
DNA: TGTGCCACCAGTGGGCAGGGTCTAAACCAGCCCCAGCATTTT
CDR3: CATSGQGLNQPQHF

J: TRBJ1-2
V: TRBV12-3/TRBV12-4
D: -
size: few
DNA: TGTGCCAGCACCAAACGTATGGGTGATGGCTACACCTTC
CDR3: CASTKRMGDGYTF

J: TRBJ2-3
V: TRBV6-2/TRBV6-3
D: TRBD2
size: few
DNA: TGTGCCAGCAGTTACTCGGGTAGCGGGGGGCCCGCCGCCACAGATACGCAGTATTTT
CDR3: CASSYSGSGGPAATDTQYF

J: TRBJ2-7
V: TRBV5-1
D: -
size: few
DNA: TGCGCCAGCAGCTTGGTCACATATTACTACGAGCAGTACTTC
CDR3: CASSLVTYYYEQYF

J: TRBJ1-1
V: TRBV7-8
D: TRBD1
size: many
DNA: TGTGCCAGCAGCCCATCTCCGACAGGGCACAACACTGAAGCTTTCTTT
CDR3: CASSPSPTGHNTEAFF

J: TRBJ1-2
V: TRBV7-6
D: TRBD1
size: -
DNA: TGTGCCAGCAGCACCCGGACAGGGGTTAGCTACACCTTC
CDR3: CASSTRTGVSYTF

J: TRBJ2-5
V: TRBV5-5
D: -
size: -
DNA: TGTGCCAGCAGCTTGGCTCGTGGGGGCCTTCTAGAGACCCAGTACTTC
CDR3: CASSLARGGLLETQYF